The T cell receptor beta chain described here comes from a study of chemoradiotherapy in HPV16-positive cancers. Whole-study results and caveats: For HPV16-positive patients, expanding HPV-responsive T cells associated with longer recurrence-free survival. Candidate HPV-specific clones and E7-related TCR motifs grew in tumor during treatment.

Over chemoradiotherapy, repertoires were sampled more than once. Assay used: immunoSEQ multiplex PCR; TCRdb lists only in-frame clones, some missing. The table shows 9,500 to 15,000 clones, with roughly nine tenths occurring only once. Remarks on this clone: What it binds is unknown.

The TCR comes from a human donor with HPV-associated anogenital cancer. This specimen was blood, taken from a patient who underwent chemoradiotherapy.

DNA for the CDR3: TGTGCCAGCAGCTTAGGGAACCTGAACACTGAAGCTTTCTTT. Residues: CASSLGNLNTEAFF. The gene calls are TRBV7-2 and TRBJ1-1; D not resolved. The CDR3 extends over 14 amino acids. Germline loops: CDR1 SGHTA, CDR2 FQGNSA. Trimming took 1 base from V and 0 from J, leaving 6 bases between them. The whole variable domain, remainder taken from reference TRBV7-2 and TRBJ1-1, is GAGVSQSPSNKVTEKGKDVELRCDPISGHTALYWYRQSLGQGLEFLIYFQGNSAPDKSGLPSDRFSAERTGGSVSTLTIQRTQQEDSAVYLCASSLGNLNTEAFFGQGTRLTVV.